This T cell receptor (beta chain) was captured in a study of Ad26.COV2.S vaccination and SARS-CoV-2 variants. Data came from immunoSEQ multiplex PCR; TCRdb stores just in-frame clones and leaves some out. The table records 300,000 to 350,000 clones, roughly 90% of them present only once. Treatment denoted: some 20 received Ad26.COV2.S at low or high dose, single or two shots; roughly five received placebo; per-sample allocation not given. Sampling was done on day 63 after the first vaccine or placebo injection. The CDR3 is 13 residues long. Trimming took 5 bases from V and 3 from J, leaving 10 bases between them. Germline values: CDR1 SGHVS, CDR2 FQNEAQ.

The chain uses TRBV7-8 and TRBJ1-1; D possibly corresponds to TRBD1 (5 bases). The input for sequencing was peripheral blood, taken in a trial of Ad26.COV2.S vaccine versus placebo. The TCR comes from a person aged 18-65 years who received the Ad26.COV2.S COVID-19 vaccine or a placebo. CDR3 nucleotide sequence: TGTGCCAGCAGCGCCGGGGGGGACACTGAAGCTTTCTTT. It encodes CASSAGGDTEAFF. Complete variable domain (other parts from reference TRBV7-8 and TRBJ1-1): GAGVSQSPRYKVAKRGQDVALRCDPISGHVSLFWYQQALGQGPEFLTYFQNEAQLDKSGLPSDRFFAERPEGSVSTLKIQRTQQEDSAVYLCASSAGGDTEAFFGQGTRLTVV.